This paragraph reports one T cell receptor (beta chain). The antigen it binds to is not known. One base away there is no much larger clone; base qualities are not given. TCRbeta CDR3 regions were amplified from genomic DNA using the immunoSEQ Assay, a bias-controlled multiplex PCR. On the study's bioinformatics: Nucleated cell counts per sample were estimated from amplification of reference gene primers within the assay. Sequence reads were collapsed and filtered to measure the absolute abundance of every unique TCRbeta CDR3 rearrangement. For each sample, productive Simpson clonality was calculated by taking the square root of Simpson's diversity index across productive rearrangements. TCRdb carries this immuneACCESS record with in-frame sequences only. Its versions omit some clonotypes, under half of them owing to an unresolved V gene in the studies checked, with the rest unexplained. The DNA was the basis for D and trimming; V, J and clone size are from that table. This sample holds around 150,000 clones; approximately 83% were observed only once. The top ten clonotypes cover 13% of the sample.

This entry belongs to a study of blood T cell repertoires in COVID-19 (dated by TCRdb to the early 2020s). For the study in its entirety: The collaborator samples originated in the United States, Italy and Spain and spanned the acute and convalescent phases of COVID-19. The samples were drawn from two sources: the first 160 participants of the ongoing ImmuneRACE study, and 1,254 subjects contributed by 6 global collaborators. Deeply sampled blood TCRbeta repertoires from subjects exposed to, actively infected with, or recovered from COVID-19 were included in the dataset. Where available, HLA class I and class II types were taken from metadata supplied by the sample provider and were not determined by assay-based typing. The material from the prospective study consisted of cDNA or gDNA derived from T cells, B-cell-depleted T cells, or PBMCs. The repertoires were released in a freely available public database intended as a resource for research on the immune response to SARS-CoV-2. A de-identified subject ID, COVID-19 status, age in years and sex were almost always included in the sample metadata.

Cut back by 2 bases and 9 bases, the V and J ends lie 32 bases apart. The CDR3 starts with the cysteine, ends with the phenylalanine, and has 20 residues. Solely the CDR3 DNA is kept, with 60 bases framed from the first base. Via the germline V gene, CDR1 is MNHNS and CDR2 SASEGT. In the prospective study, participants were about 18 to 89 years old, resided in about 25 geographic areas of the United States, and were enrolled through a virtual design. In the prospective study, participants were assigned to cohorts based on the clinical history participants reported in a screening survey and a study questionnaire. ImmuneRACE Cohort 3 recovered participants were defined by two consecutive negative NP/OP PCR tests, healthcare professional clearance, or symptom resolution. In the prospective study, whole blood, serum and a nasopharyngeal or oropharyngeal swab were collected from each participant by mobile phlebotomists. Over a roughly two-month period, participants in the prospective study had the option of providing additional blood draws and questionnaires. Blood samples from the prospective study were shipped frozen or at room temperature prior to DNA extraction.

General findings and caveats noted by the study authors: How much clinical and demographic metadata was included differed by source and by participant, and the metadata was provided uncurated.

Sequencing was carried out using PBMCs or T cells enriched from blood (not recorded which). This TCR derives from a woman aged 55-69 years who had recovered from COVID-19. The chain employs TRBV6-1 and TRBJ1-5; confidence is insufficient to name the D gene. The nucleotide sequence reads as follows: TGTGCCAGCAGTGAACTTTTCGCCGTCGGTGTGACGGGTCCTTTTCCGCCCCAGCATTTT. It translates to CASSELFAVGVTGPFPPQHF.